The subject of this entry is one T cell receptor beta chain. Its target is unknown. The germline gives CDR1 SGHRS, CDR2 YFSETQ. Trimming cost V 7 bases and J 4 bases; bases outside gene matches: 9. The CDR3 totals 15 residues. This sample was included in a study of blood T cells in healthy people across ages. Points from the study as a whole: Diversity estimates from one million T cells were considered underestimates.

Isolating PBMCs gave at least 6.5 million of these cells per sample. Combining a sample-barcoded 5' primer with a J-beta primer mix, a second PCR ran for about 7 to 11 cycles. Tags on each cDNA molecule came from a template-switch adaptor with 12 random nucleotides. TCRdb reprocessed the 5' RACE reads via MiXCR and lists one record per CDR3 protein. The table has some 1.5 million distinct CDR3 sequences, roughly 27% seen once; the top ten hold 7% to 9%. The source of this sequence is a woman under 40 in good health. Sample: blood. This chain uses TRBV5-1 with TRBJ2-3; 10 bases align to TRBD2. CDR3: CASGAGTSDPDTQYF. The CDR3 region has the DNA TGCGCCAGCGGCGCCGGGACTAGCGACCCAGATACGCAGTATTTT. Full variable domain (outside the CDR3, taken from reference TRBV5-1 and TRBJ2-3): KAGVTQTPRYLIKTRGQQVTLSCSPISGHRSVSWYQQTPGQGLQFLFEYFSETQRNKGNFPGRFSGRQFSNSRSEMNVSTLELGDSALYLCASGAGTSDPDTQYFGPGTRLTVL.